This is a list of T cell receptor beta chains from one sample in a study of shared clonotypes between healthy human individuals. The assay was immunoSEQ multiplex PCR, and TCRdb's table has in-frame clones only and misses some. The data show 90,000 to 120,000 clones, with under 70% seen just once and approximately 23% held by the top ten. The sequenced sample was memory CD8+ T cells sorted from blood. The receptors were gathered from a woman aged 30 to 39 in good health. The CDR3 runs from the conserved cysteine through the conserved F or W. Fields, in order: V gene, clone size, D gene, J gene, CDR3 protein, CDR3 DNA. D genes are given only for firm matches. A row's size may be missing; if present it is once, few, many or a size class.

v_gene: TRBV19; abundance: NA; d_gene: NA; j_gene: TRBJ2-7; CDR3aa: CATAAEAPSYEQYF; CDR3nt: TGTGCCACCGCCGCGGAGGCGCCCTCCTACGAGCAGTACTTC
v_gene: TRBV29-1; abundance: NA; d_gene: TRBD1; j_gene: TRBJ1-1; CDR3aa: CSVAGQGSVTEAFF; CDR3nt: TGCAGCGTAGCTGGACAGGGTTCGGTCACTGAAGCTTTCTTT
v_gene: TRBV5-6; abundance: NA; d_gene: TRBD2; j_gene: TRBJ2-7; CDR3aa: CASSSGTSLTNPYEQYF; CDR3nt: TGTGCCAGCAGCTCCGGGACTAGCCTAACCAATCCCTACGAGCAGTACTTC
v_gene: TRBV6-5; abundance: NA; d_gene: NA; j_gene: TRBJ2-2; CDR3aa: CASRVARDHTGELFF; CDR3nt: TGTGCCAGCAGGGTGGCGAGGGATCACACCGGGGAGCTGTTTTTT
v_gene: TRBV5-1; abundance: once; d_gene: NA; j_gene: TRBJ2-7; CDR3aa: CASSLLVVGLDEQYF; CDR3nt: TGCGCCAGCAGCTTGCTAGTAGTGGGGTTAGACGAGCAGTACTTC
v_gene: TRBV6-4; abundance: NA; d_gene: NA; j_gene: TRBJ1-3; CDR3aa: CASSDFTGTGNTIYF; CDR3nt: TGTGCCAGCAGTGACTTTACAGGGACAGGAAACACCATATATTTT
v_gene: TRBV2; abundance: NA; d_gene: TRBD1; j_gene: TRBJ1-3; CDR3aa: CASSAGGAGNTIYF; CDR3nt: TGTGCCAGCAGTGCAGGGGGCGCTGGAAACACCATATATTTT
v_gene: TRBV5-8; abundance: NA; d_gene: NA; j_gene: TRBJ2-7; CDR3aa: CASSSDVSTLNSYEQYF; CDR3nt: TGTGCCAGCAGCTCGGACGTCTCGACACTTAACTCCTACGAGCAGTACTTC
v_gene: TRBV18; abundance: NA; d_gene: TRBD1; j_gene: TRBJ1-1; CDR3aa: CASSAGQTNTEAFF; CDR3nt: TGTGCCAGCTCAGCGGGACAGACGAACACTGAAGCTTTCTTT
v_gene: TRBV7-9; abundance: NA; d_gene: NA; j_gene: TRBJ2-2; CDR3aa: CASSLVSRGPNTGELFF; CDR3nt: TGTGCCAGCAGCTTAGTAAGCAGGGGCCCTAACACCGGGGAGCTGTTTTTT
v_gene: TRBV10-1; abundance: few; d_gene: NA; j_gene: TRBJ1-4; CDR3aa: CACSHLRINEKLFF; CDR3nt: TGCGCCTGCAGTCATTTACGCATTAATGAAAAACTGTTTTTT
v_gene: TRBV27; abundance: NA; d_gene: NA; j_gene: TRBJ2-2; CDR3aa: CASKSDGELFF; CDR3nt: TGTGCCAGCAAAAGTGATGGGGAGCTGTTTTTT
v_gene: TRBV30; abundance: NA; d_gene: NA; j_gene: TRBJ2-7; CDR3aa: CAWSVSGVEQYF; CDR3nt: TGTGCCTGGAGTGTGTCGGGTGTCGAGCAGTACTTC
v_gene: TRBV7-8; abundance: NA; d_gene: TRBD2; j_gene: TRBJ2-7; CDR3aa: CASSSPPRSGRRYEQYF; CDR3nt: TGTGCCAGCAGCTCGCCCCCTAGGTCCGGGAGGCGGTACGAGCAGTACTTC
v_gene: TRBV27; abundance: NA; d_gene: NA; j_gene: TRBJ2-7; CDR3aa: CASSPRGVNGYEQYF; CDR3nt: TGTGCCAGCAGTCCAAGGGGGGTTAACGGGTACGAGCAGTACTTC
v_gene: TRBV15; abundance: many; d_gene: NA; j_gene: TRBJ2-3; CDR3aa: CATSRARGTTDTQYF; CDR3nt: TGTGCCACCAGCAGAGCAAGGGGAACAACAGATACGCAGTATTTT
v_gene: TRBV10-3; abundance: NA; d_gene: TRBD2; j_gene: TRBJ2-7; CDR3aa: CAISAVLAGRPYEQYF; CDR3nt: TGTGCCATCAGTGCCGTGCTAGCGGGCCGACCCTACGAGCAGTACTTC
v_gene: TRBV19; abundance: NA; d_gene: TRBD2; j_gene: TRBJ2-7; CDR3aa: CASSIGLAGGPYEQYF; CDR3nt: TGTGCCAGTAGTATTGGGCTAGCGGGAGGACCCTACGAGCAGTACTTC
v_gene: TRBV18; abundance: NA; d_gene: NA; j_gene: TRBJ1-3; CDR3aa: CASSPPAADSGNTIYF; CDR3nt: TGTGCCAGCTCACCACCCGCCGCGGACTCTGGAAACACCATATATTTT
v_gene: TRBV7-9; abundance: once; d_gene: NA; j_gene: TRBJ2-1; CDR3aa: CASLGMEQFF; CDR3nt: TGTGCCAGCCTTGGCATGGAGCAGTTCTTC
v_gene: TRBV6-5; abundance: many; d_gene: TRBD2; j_gene: TRBJ2-7; CDR3aa: CASSSRDSGSYEQYF; CDR3nt: TGTGCCAGCAGCTCCAGAGATAGCGGGAGCTACGAGCAGTACTTC
v_gene: TRBV2; abundance: NA; d_gene: NA; j_gene: TRBJ2-7; CDR3aa: CASRDIEPYEQYF; CDR3nt: TGTGCCAGCCGGGACATTGAACCCTACGAGCAGTACTTC
v_gene: TRBV6-6; abundance: NA; d_gene: NA; j_gene: TRBJ1-1; CDR3aa: CATGDLNTEAFF; CDR3nt: TGTGCCACAGGGGATTTGAACACTGAAGCTTTCTTT
v_gene: TRBV2; abundance: NA; d_gene: NA; j_gene: TRBJ1-2; CDR3aa: CAGRGIDRFGYTF; CDR3nt: TGTGCCGGACGGGGGATTGATAGGTTTGGCTACACCTTC
v_gene: TRBV2; abundance: NA; d_gene: NA; j_gene: TRBJ2-6; CDR3aa: CASSDGTIPSGANVLTF; CDR3nt: TGTGCCAGCAGTGACGGGACAATCCCCTCTGGGGCCAACGTCCTGACTTTC
v_gene: TRBV11-2; abundance: once; d_gene: NA; j_gene: TRBJ1-4; CDR3aa: CASSLGSSFQTNEKLFF; CDR3nt: TGTGCCAGCAGCTTGGGCTCCTCTTTTCAAACTAATGAAAAACTGTTTTTT
v_gene: TRBV5-1; abundance: NA; d_gene: TRBD1; j_gene: TRBJ2-5; CDR3aa: CANHRGLRGTQETQYF; CDR3nt: TGCGCCAACCACAGGGGGCTCAGGGGAACGCAAGAGACCCAGTACTTC
v_gene: TRBV28; abundance: NA; d_gene: NA; j_gene: TRBJ2-7; CDR3aa: CASSPATIGKKYF; CDR3nt: TGTGCCAGCAGTCCCGCGACAATCGGGAAGAAGTACTTC
v_gene: TRBV7-9; abundance: NA; d_gene: NA; j_gene: TRBJ2-1; CDR3aa: CASSSAQGGNEQFF; CDR3nt: TGTGCCAGCAGCTCAGCTCAAGGAGGGAATGAGCAGTTCTTC
v_gene: TRBV9; abundance: NA; d_gene: NA; j_gene: TRBJ2-7; CDR3aa: CASSVASGFEQYF; CDR3nt: TGTGCCAGCAGCGTAGCTTCGGGGTTCGAGCAGTACTTC
v_gene: TRBV25-1; abundance: NA; d_gene: NA; j_gene: TRBJ2-7; CDR3aa: CASSEWVREKASYEQYF; CDR3nt: TGTGCCAGCAGTGAATGGGTCCGGGAGAAGGCGTCCTACGAGCAGTACTTC
v_gene: TRBV7-8; abundance: NA; d_gene: TRBD1; j_gene: TRBJ2-7; CDR3aa: CASSFGQGYEQYF; CDR3nt: TGTGCCAGCAGCTTTGGACAGGGCTACGAGCAGTACTTC
v_gene: TRBV28; abundance: NA; d_gene: TRBD1; j_gene: TRBJ2-3; CDR3aa: CASRTRGQDTQYF; CDR3nt: TGTGCCAGCAGAACCAGGGGGCAAGATACGCAGTATTTT
v_gene: TRBV19; abundance: NA; d_gene: TRBD2; j_gene: TRBJ2-5; CDR3aa: CASSPGTSIQETQYF; CDR3nt: TGTGCCAGTAGTCCAGGGACTAGCATACAAGAGACCCAGTACTTC
v_gene: TRBV25-1; abundance: NA; d_gene: NA; j_gene: TRBJ1-5; CDR3aa: CASSENRAGNQPQHF; CDR3nt: TGTGCCAGCAGTGAAAATAGGGCCGGCAATCAGCCCCAGCATTTT
v_gene: TRBV28; abundance: NA; d_gene: NA; j_gene: TRBJ2-7; CDR3aa: CASSLESWGNRLEQYF; CDR3nt: TGTGCCAGCAGTTTAGAGAGTTGGGGGAATCGGCTCGAGCAGTACTTC
v_gene: TRBV10-3; abundance: NA; d_gene: TRBD2; j_gene: TRBJ2-7; CDR3aa: CAISEPSGRSEQYF; CDR3nt: TGTGCCATCAGTGAGCCTAGCGGGAGAAGCGAGCAGTACTTC
v_gene: TRBV18; abundance: NA; d_gene: TRBD2; j_gene: TRBJ2-7; CDR3aa: CASSPDERERGYSYEQYF; CDR3nt: TGTGCCAGCTCACCAGATGAGCGGGAGAGGGGTTACTCCTACGAGCAGTACTTC
v_gene: TRBV28; abundance: NA; d_gene: NA; j_gene: TRBJ2-7; CDR3aa: CASSPNRGGQYEQYF; CDR3nt: TGTGCCAGCAGCCCTAACAGGGGGGGACAATACGAGCAGTACTTC
v_gene: TRBV19; abundance: NA; d_gene: NA; j_gene: TRBJ2-1; CDR3aa: CASSIRSGYYNEQFF; CDR3nt: TGTGCCAGTAGTATAAGGAGCGGGTACTACAATGAGCAGTTCTTC
v_gene: TRBV6-1; abundance: NA; d_gene: NA; j_gene: TRBJ1-1; CDR3aa: CASSRVADTEAFF; CDR3nt: TGTGCCAGCAGTAGGGTAGCCGACACTGAAGCTTTCTTT
v_gene: TRBV27; abundance: NA; d_gene: NA; j_gene: TRBJ1-1; CDR3aa: CASSLRPLDREAFF; CDR3nt: TGTGCCAGCAGTTTAAGGCCACTCGACAGGGAAGCTTTCTTT
v_gene: TRBV2; abundance: NA; d_gene: NA; j_gene: TRBJ2-7; CDR3aa: CASRGTARPYEQYF; CDR3nt: TGTGCCAGCCGTGGGACGGCGAGGCCCTACGAGCAGTACTTC
v_gene: TRBV29-1; abundance: NA; d_gene: NA; j_gene: TRBJ2-7; CDR3aa: CSVEGGYEQYF; CDR3nt: TGCAGCGTTGAGGGCGGGTACGAGCAGTACTTC
v_gene: TRBV5-1; abundance: NA; d_gene: NA; j_gene: TRBJ1-1; CDR3aa: CASSLDTEAFF; CDR3nt: TGCGCCAGCAGCTTGGACACTGAAGCTTTCTTT
v_gene: TRBV7-2; abundance: NA; d_gene: TRBD2; j_gene: TRBJ2-3; CDR3aa: CASSPSGRYPDTQYF; CDR3nt: TGTGCCAGCAGCCCTAGCGGGAGATACCCAGATACGCAGTATTTT
v_gene: TRBV15; abundance: NA; d_gene: TRBD1; j_gene: TRBJ1-6; CDR3aa: CATSSSTGGLFSPLHF; CDR3nt: TGTGCCACCAGCAGTTCGACAGGGGGTTTGTTTTCACCCCTCCACTTT
v_gene: TRBV11-2; abundance: NA; d_gene: NA; j_gene: TRBJ2-5; CDR3aa: CASSAFPGIPIPEHYF; CDR3nt: TGTGCCAGCAGCGCGTTCCCAGGCATCCCCATCCCAGAGCACTACTTC
v_gene: TRBV5-4; abundance: NA; d_gene: NA; j_gene: TRBJ2-7; CDR3aa: CASSQEGGGAYEQYF; CDR3nt: TGTGCCAGCAGCCAAGAGGGTGGGGGAGCCTACGAGCAGTACTTC